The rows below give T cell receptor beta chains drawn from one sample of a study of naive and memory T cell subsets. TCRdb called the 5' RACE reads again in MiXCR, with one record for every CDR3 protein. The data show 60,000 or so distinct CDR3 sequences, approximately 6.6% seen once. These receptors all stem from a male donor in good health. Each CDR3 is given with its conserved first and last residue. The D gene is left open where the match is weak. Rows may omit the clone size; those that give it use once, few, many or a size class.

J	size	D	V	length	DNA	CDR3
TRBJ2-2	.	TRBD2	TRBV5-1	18	TGCGCCAGCAGCGGGGGACTAGCGGGGGCGATGAACACCGGGGAGCTGTTTTTT	CASSGGLAGAMNTGELFF
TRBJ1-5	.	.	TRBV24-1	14	TGTGCCACCAGTGACGGACGGCACAATCAGCCCCAGCATTTT	CATSDGRHNQPQHF
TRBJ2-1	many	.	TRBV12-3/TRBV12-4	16	TGTGCCAGCAGTTTAGCGGGGGCCAGCTCCTACAATGAGCAGTTCTTC	CASSLAGASSYNEQFF
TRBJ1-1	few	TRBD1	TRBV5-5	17	TGTGCCAGCAGCGGCGGACAGGGGGCCTGGGTGAACACTGAAGCTTTCTTT	CASSGGQGAWVNTEAFF
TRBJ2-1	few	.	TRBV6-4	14	TGTGCCAGCAGTGTTGCCGGGACTTACAATGAGCAGTTCTTC	CASSVAGTYNEQFF
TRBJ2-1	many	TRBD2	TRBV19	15	TGTGCCAGTAGTATTTTCGCGGGGGTTTCCAATGAGCAGTTCTTC	CASSIFAGVSNEQFF
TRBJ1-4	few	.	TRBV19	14	TGTGCCAGTAGGCTACAGGGCTTTAATGAAAAACTGTTTTTT	CASRLQGFNEKLFF
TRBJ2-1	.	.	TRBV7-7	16	TGTGCCAGCAGCTTAGACCCCGCGAGCTCCTACAATGAGCAGTTCTTC	CASSLDPASSYNEQFF
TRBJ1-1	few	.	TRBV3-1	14	TGTGCCAGCAGCCAAATTCAGGGTTTACCCTCCACTTTCTTT	CASSQIQGLPSTFF
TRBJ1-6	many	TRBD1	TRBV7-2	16	TGTGCCAGCAGCACCGGACAGGGGGCGGATAATTCACCCCTCCACTTT	CASSTGQGADNSPLHF
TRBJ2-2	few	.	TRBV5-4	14	TGTGCCAGCAGCCTCGGGGGCGCCCCCGGGGAGCTGTTTTTT	CASSLGGAPGELFF
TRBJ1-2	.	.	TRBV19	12	TGTGCCAGTAGTATTGAAGGGAATGGCTACACCTTC	CASSIEGNGYTF
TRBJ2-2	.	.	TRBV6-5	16	TGTGCCAGCAGTTACTCGACTCTATGGGGCCCCGGGGAGCTGTTTTTT	CASSYSTLWGPGELFF
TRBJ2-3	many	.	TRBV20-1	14	TGCAGTGCACCCCGCCAGGGGCAGGCGGATACGCAGTATTTT	CSAPRQGQADTQYF
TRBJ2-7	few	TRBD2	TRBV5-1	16	TGCGCCAGCAGCCCATCCCCCACGGGGGGGACCTACGAGCAGTACTTC	CASSPSPTGGTYEQYF
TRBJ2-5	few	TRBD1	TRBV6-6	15	TGTGCCAGCACTTCGGGACAGGGGGCCGGAGAGACCCAGTACTTC	CASTSGQGAGETQYF
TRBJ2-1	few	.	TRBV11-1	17	TGTGCCAGCAGCTTAGCGCGGGTGATGGGCCCCTTCAATGAGCAGTTCTTC	CASSLARVMGPFNEQFF
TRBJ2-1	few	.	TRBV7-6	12	TGTGCCAGCAGTCCCGGGAACAATGAGCAGTTCTTC	CASSPGNNEQFF
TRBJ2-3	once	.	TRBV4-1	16	TGCGCCAGCAGCCAAGGTCGGAACTCTCCAACAGATACGCAGTATTTT	CASSQGRNSPTDTQYF
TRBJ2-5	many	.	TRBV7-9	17	TGTGCCAGCAGCCCAGAGGTAGCAGTCGGGCTAGGAAAGACCCAGTACTTC	CASSPEVAVGLGKTQYF
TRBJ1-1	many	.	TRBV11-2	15	TGTGCCAGCAGCTTCCCCTCGAGTATGAACACTGAAGCTTTCTTT	CASSFPSSMNTEAFF
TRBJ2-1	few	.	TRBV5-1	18	TGCGCCAGCAGCTCGAATTTTAGAGCAGGGGGGGCCTACAATGAGCAGTTCTTC	CASSSNFRAGGAYNEQFF
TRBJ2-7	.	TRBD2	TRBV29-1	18	TGCAGCGTTGAAGATGGGGCTAGCGGGAGTTCAGTAGGGTACGAGCAGTACTTC	CSVEDGASGSSVGYEQYF
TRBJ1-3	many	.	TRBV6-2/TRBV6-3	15	TGTGCCAGCAGTTACTCCGACGGCGCTGGAAACACCATATATTTT	CASSYSDGAGNTIYF
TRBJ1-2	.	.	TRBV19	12	TGTGCCAGTAAAGGGGAGTACTATGGCTACACCTTC	CASKGEYYGYTF
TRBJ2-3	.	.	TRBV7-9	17	TGTGCCAGCAGCCCACCGTTCGGGCCTTGGAGCACAGATACGCAGTATTTT	CASSPPFGPWSTDTQYF
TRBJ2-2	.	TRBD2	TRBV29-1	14	TGCAGCGTTGCGGGACTAACAAGGACCGGGGAGCTGTTTTTT	CSVAGLTRTGELFF
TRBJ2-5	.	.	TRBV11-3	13	TGTGCCAGCAGCAACGGGGCCCAGGGGACCCAGTACTTC	CASSNGAQGTQYF
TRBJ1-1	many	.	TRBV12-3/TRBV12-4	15	TGTGCCAGCAGTGCCGGATTCGTCTTGAACACTGAAGCTTTCTTT	CASSAGFVLNTEAFF
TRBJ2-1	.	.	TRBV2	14	TGTGCCAGCAGCCCAGGGGAGGTATACAATGAGCAGTTCTTC	CASSPGEVYNEQFF
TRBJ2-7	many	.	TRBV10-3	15	TGTGCCATCAGTGAGGATCAGGGGCCTATGGACGAGCAGTACTTC	CAISEDQGPMDEQYF
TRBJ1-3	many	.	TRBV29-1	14	TGCAGTGCCGGGGAGGGAGCCTCTGGAAACACCATATATTTT	CSAGEGASGNTIYF
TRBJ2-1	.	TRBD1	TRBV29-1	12	TGCAGCGTTTCAGGGGGTTACAATGAGCAGTTCTTC	CSVSGGYNEQFF
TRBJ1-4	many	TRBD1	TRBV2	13	TGTGCCAGCAGGGGGGACAGTTGGGAAAAACTGTTTTTT	CASRGDSWEKLFF
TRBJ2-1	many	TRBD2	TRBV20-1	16	TGCAGTGCTAGAATCCAGGGACTAGCGGGGGGCAATGAGCAGTTCTTC	CSARIQGLAGGNEQFF
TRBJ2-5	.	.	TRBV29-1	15	TGCAGCGTTGATCTCCCTACAGGGAGCCAAGAGACCCAGTACTTC	CSVDLPTGSQETQYF
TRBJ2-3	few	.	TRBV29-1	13	TGCAGCGTTGACGGAATAAGCACAGATACGCAGTATTTT	CSVDGISTDTQYF
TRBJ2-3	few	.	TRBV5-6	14	TGTGCCAGCAGCCCTGGGATACCCACAGATACGCAGTATTTT	CASSPGIPTDTQYF
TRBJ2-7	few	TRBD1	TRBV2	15	TGTGCCAGCACCGGACAGGGGGTTCCCCCCTACGAGCAGTACTTC	CASTGQGVPPYEQYF
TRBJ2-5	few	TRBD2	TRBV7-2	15	TGTGCCAGCAGCCCCTCGGCGGGGGGGCCAAAGACCCAGTACTTC	CASSPSAGGPKTQYF
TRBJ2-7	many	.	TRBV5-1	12	TGCGCCAGCAGCGATAACTCCTACGAGCAGTACTTC	CASSDNSYEQYF
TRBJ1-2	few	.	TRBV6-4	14	TGTGCCAGCAGTGCTGGGGGTCTCAACTATGGCTACACCTTC	CASSAGGLNYGYTF
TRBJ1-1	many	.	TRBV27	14	TGTGCCAGCAGTTTAGGGGGCTCGAACACTGAAGCTTTCTTT	CASSLGGSNTEAFF
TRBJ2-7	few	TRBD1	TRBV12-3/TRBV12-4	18	TGTGCCAGCAGTTTTTCCCGGGGACAGGGGCCTCGCTCCTACGAGCAGTACTTC	CASSFSRGQGPRSYEQYF
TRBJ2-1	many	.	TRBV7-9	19	TGTGCCAGCAGCTTAGCCGCAGGATATGGCGTGGGGCTCTACAATGAGCAGTTCTTC	CASSLAAGYGVGLYNEQFF
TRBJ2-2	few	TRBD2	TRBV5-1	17	TGCGCCAGCAGCGCCGCTGGCGGGAGCTCTAACACCGGGGAGCTGTTTTTT	CASSAAGGSSNTGELFF
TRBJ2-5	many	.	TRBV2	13	TGTGCCAGCAGCAAAACAGTCCAAGAGACCCAGTACTTC	CASSKTVQETQYF
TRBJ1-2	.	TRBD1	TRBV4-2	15	TGTGCCAGCAGCCACAAGGGACAGGGAAACTATGGCTACACCTTC	CASSHKGQGNYGYTF